A single sample is the source of the 6 T cell receptor beta chains below, sequenced in a study of T-cell reconstitution after alpha-beta-depleted transplantation in children. Molecular barcoding with unique molecular identifiers was used for the TCRbeta library. Each CDR3 protein gets one entry after TCRdb re-called the PCR reads with MiXCR. The sample records hundreds of thousands of distinct CDR3 sequences, approximately 13% being singletons. This specimen consisted of PBMCs, mostly from graft donor cells, obtained 360 days after TCRalphabeta/CD19-depleted stem cell transplant. Receptor source: a male patient younger than 18 who had a stem cell transplant for acute myeloid leukemia, so the T cells may come from the graft donor.

This clonotype was counted between two and nine times. V gene TRBV20-1 combines with J gene TRBJ2-7; 8 bases align to TRBD2. The CDR3 has 15 amino acids. V lost 3 bases, J lost 4 bases, and 11 bases stayed unmatched. Germline loops: CDR1 DFQATT, CDR2 SNEGSKA (reference sequence). CDR3 loop: CSASTNPGLVYEQYF. CDR3 DNA: TGCAGTGCTAGTACCAACCCGGGACTAGTTTACGAGCAGTACTTC.

This clonotype was seen ten or more times. V and J are TRBV12-3 or TRBV12-4 and TRBJ1-4; D may be TRBD1 (5 bases). V was trimmed by 3 bases and J by 10 bases, leaving 24 bases between them. This CDR3 spans 17 amino acids. The CDR3 coding sequence is TGTGCCAGCAGTTTCCCCCTTCCACAGGCCCGGGTGGGAAAACTGTTTTTT. Its protein product is CASSFPLPQARVGKLFF.

This chain connects TRBV9 to TRBJ2-6; 8 bases match TRBD1. Germline V gene sequence: CDR1 SGDLS, CDR2 YYNGEE. The V and J ends lost 2 bases and 2 bases, in that order; junction bases with no gene match: 3. This CDR3 has 16 residues. The CDR3 bases are TGTGCCAGCAGCGTTGACAGGGGCACTGGGGCCAACGTCCTGACTTTC. Its translation: CASSVDRGTGANVLTF.

The gene calls are TRBV7-9 and TRBJ1-1; maybe TRBD1 (6 bases). V lost 3 bases, J lost 5 bases, and 10 bases lay in between. The length of the CDR3 is 13 residues. Germline V gene sequence: CDR1 SEHNR, CDR2 FQNEAQ (reference sequence). The DNA for the CDR3 is TGTGCCAGCAGCTTCACAGGGAGGACTGAAGCTTTCTTT. Translated, it gives CASSFTGRTEAFF.

V gene TRBV10-3 combines with J gene TRBJ2-3; 11 nucleotides line up with TRBD1. Germline lookup yields CDR1 ENHRY and CDR2 SYGVKD. The junction had 12 bases not matched to a gene; V was cut back by 6 bases and J by 1 base. The CDR3 spans 18 residues. CDR3 sequence: CAISGQGAKRRGTDTQYF. CDR3 sequence (DNA): TGTGCCATCAGCGGACAGGGGGCTAAACGCAGGGGCACAGATACGCAGTATTTT.

This clonotype was seen a handful of times. The chain is built from TRBV29-1 and TRBJ1-1, with D possibly TRBD1 on 5 matching bases. Germline V lookup: CDR1 SQVTM, CDR2 ANQGSEA. Trimming shortened V by 7 bases and J by 4 bases, and 22 bases separated the two germline ends. The CDR3 totals 15 residues. The CDR3 DNA reads as TGCAGCGCACCGACGGGGCCAGGGAGTGTCACTGAAGCTTTCTTT. This gives the protein CSAPTGPGSVTEAFF.